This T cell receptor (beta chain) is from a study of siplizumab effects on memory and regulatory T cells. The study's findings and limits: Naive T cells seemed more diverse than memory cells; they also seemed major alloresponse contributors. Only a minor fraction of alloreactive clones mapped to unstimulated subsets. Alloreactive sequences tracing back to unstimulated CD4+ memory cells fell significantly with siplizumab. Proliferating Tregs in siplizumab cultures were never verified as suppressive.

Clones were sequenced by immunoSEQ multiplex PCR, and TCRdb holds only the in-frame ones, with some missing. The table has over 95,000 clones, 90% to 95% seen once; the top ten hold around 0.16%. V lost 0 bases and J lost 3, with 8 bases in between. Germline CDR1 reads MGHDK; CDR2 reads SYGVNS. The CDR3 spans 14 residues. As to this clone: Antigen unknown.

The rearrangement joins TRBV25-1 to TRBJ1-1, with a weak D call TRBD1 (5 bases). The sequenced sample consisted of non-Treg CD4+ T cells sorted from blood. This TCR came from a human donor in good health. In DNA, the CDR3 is TGTGCCAGCAGTGAATATGGACATTACACTGAAGCTTTCTTT. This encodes CASSEYGHYTEAFF. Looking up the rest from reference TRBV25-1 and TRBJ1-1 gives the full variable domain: EADIYQTPRYLVIGTGKKITLECSQTMGHDKMYWYQQDPGMELHLIHYSYGVNSTEKGDLSSESTVSRIRTEHFPLTLESARPSHTSQYLCASSEYGHYTEAFFGQGTRLTVV.